The present TCR beta chain was sequenced within a study of cytomegalovirus exposure and HLA in healthy donors. Regarding the study as a whole: Accurate HLA-A and HLA-B prediction from TCR beta sequences was reported for most subjects. The study flagged fewer than 200 TCR beta chains as cytomegalovirus-associated.

It was with 60 Vbeta and 13 Jbeta primers that the PCR ran. As originally analysed: Approximately 12 million of the about 80 million unique TCR beta chains counted in a later analysis were shared. Using immunoSEQ multiplex PCR, the repertoire was profiled, and TCRdb retains in-frame clones only, with some absent. The V and J calls and the clone size are those of that table, but D and trimming were determined from the DNA. The profile shows 150,000 to 200,000 clones, approximately 80% of them singletons. CDR3 size: 14 residues. The V and J ends lost 6 bases and 2 bases, in that order; junction bases with no gene match: 4. Germline lookup yields CDR1 MRHNA and CDR2 SNTAGT. Concerning this clone itself: What it binds is not known.

The receptor was isolated from a woman in her 40s in good health and CMV-seropositive. The chain recombines TRBV6-4 with TRBJ2-3; 8 bases align to TRBD2. Sequenced: PBMCs. The CDR3 DNA sequence: TGTGCCAGCAGCCGCGGGGGGCCCACAGATACGCAGTATTTT. This gives the protein CASSRGGPTDTQYF.